This T cell receptor (beta chain) was sequenced for a study of patients and donors after allogeneic stem cell transplantation. This clonotype appeared a few times. Trimming took 8 bases from V and 5 from J; bases not matched to a gene: 11. CDR3 length: 16 amino acids. One entry per CDR3 protein results from TCRdb running MiXCR on the RT-PCR reads. The sample records some 960,000 distinct CDR3 sequences, 15% to 20% being singletons. The sequence was collected from a human donor who was either an allogeneic HSCT recipient or a stem cell or donor lymphocyte infusion donor (not recorded which). It is not recorded whose cells these are; they may come from a transplant donor. The specimen sequenced was blood, either unsorted or a sorted T cell fraction (not recorded which). This chain links TRBV12-3 or TRBV12-4 with TRBJ1-5, with 11 bases aligning to TRBD1. As DNA, the CDR3 is TGTGCCAGCCGAACCTCGGGGGGACAGGGGGATCAGCCCCAGCATTTT. Residues: CASRTSGGQGDQPQHF.